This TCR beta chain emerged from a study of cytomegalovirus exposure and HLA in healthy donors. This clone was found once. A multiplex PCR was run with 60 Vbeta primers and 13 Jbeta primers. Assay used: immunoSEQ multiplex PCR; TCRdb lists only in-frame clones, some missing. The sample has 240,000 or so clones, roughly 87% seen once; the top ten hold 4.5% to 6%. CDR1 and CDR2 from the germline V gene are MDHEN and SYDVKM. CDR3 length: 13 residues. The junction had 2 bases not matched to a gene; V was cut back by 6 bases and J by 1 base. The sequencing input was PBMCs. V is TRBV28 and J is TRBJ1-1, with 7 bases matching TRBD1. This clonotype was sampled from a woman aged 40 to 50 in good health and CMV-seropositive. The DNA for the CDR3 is TGTGCCAGCAGGAGGACAGGGAACACTGAAGCTTTCTTT. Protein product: CASRRTGNTEAFF. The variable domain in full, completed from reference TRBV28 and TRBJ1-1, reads DVKVTQSSRYLVKRTGEKVFLECVQDMDHENMFWYRQDPGLGLRLIYFSYDVKMKEKGDIPEGYSVSREKKERFSLILESASTNQTSMYLCASRRTGNTEAFFGQGTRLTVV.